Following are 22 T cell receptor beta chains from one sample sequenced in a study of blood T cell repertoires in COVID-19. Measured with immunoSEQ multiplex PCR; TCRdb has only the in-frame clones, and not every one. The data hold roughly 200,000 clones, with around 79% observed a single time. The sample consisted of peripheral blood. The receptors shown here come from a woman in her 40s with COVID-19, enrolled during active disease.

This clone was counted at least ten times. The gene calls are TRBV5-5 and TRBJ2-1, with 14 nucleotides matching TRBD2. CDR3 length equals 16 residues. CDR1 is SGHKS and CDR2 is YYEKEE in the germline V gene (reference sequence). Trimming at V came to 3 bases and at J to 7 bases, leaving 6 bases not matched to a gene. The CDR3 loop reads CASSSTSGGALNEQFF. CDR3 coding DNA: TGTGCCAGCAGCTCGACTAGCGGGGGGGCCTTGAATGAGCAGTTCTTC.

J is TRBJ2-7 and V is TRBV30, with 12 bases aligning to TRBD2. The CDR3 extends over 13 amino acids. Unmatched junction bases numbered 12, after V lost 5 bases and J lost 13 bases. The germline CDR1 and CDR2 sequences are GTSNPN and SVGIG (reference sequence). The CDR3 region is CAWETLAGGPRYF. DNA for the CDR3: TGTGCCTGGGAAACCCTAGCGGGAGGGCCGAGATACTTC.

This clone was observed a single time. The rearrangement joins TRBV28 to TRBJ1-1; 10 positions agree with TRBD1. CDR3 length: 14 residues. Germline CDR1 reads MDHEN; CDR2 reads SYDVKM. J gave up 4 bases and V 5 bases, and 4 bases lay outside the gene matches. In DNA form, the CDR3 reads TGTGCCAGCAGTAAGACAGGGGGCAGCACTGAAGCTTTCTTT. This sequence encodes CASSKTGGSTEAFF.

The V gene is TRBV29-1, the J gene TRBJ2-3; a weak D match, TRBD2 (7 bases). The CDR3 runs 15 residues. Germline loops: CDR1 SQVTM, CDR2 ANQGSEA. The ends were cut back, 5 bases at V and 0 bases at J, with 15 bases in the middle. The chain's CDR3 is CSVRKGGASTDTQYF. Here the CDR3 DNA reads TGCAGCGTTCGAAAAGGGGGGGCTAGCACAGATACGCAGTATTTT.

The genes are TRBV5-1 and TRBJ1-2, with D tentatively TRBD1 (5 bases). CDR1 is SGHRS and CDR2 is YFSETQ in the germline V gene. The CDR3 covers 16 residues. Trimming removed 1 base from V and 6 bases from J, with 19 bases in between. In DNA, the CDR3 is TGCGCCAGCAGCTTGCGGGGGGAGAGGGCGATCAATGGCTACACCTTC. Translating it yields CASSLRGERAINGYTF.

The chain combines TRBV5-4 with TRBJ2-5, with D maybe TRBD2 (7 bases). Trimming cost V 4 bases and J 4 bases, with 20 bases left between them. This CDR3 has 16 amino acids. Germline V gene sequence: CDR1 SGHNT, CDR2 YYREEE (reference sequence). Written as DNA, the CDR3 is TGTGCCAGCAGCAACGGGGGCGGGAGCGTGGGAGAGACCCAGTACTTC. Translating gives CASSNGGGSVGETQYF.

The chain is built from TRBV5-1 and TRBJ2-7; D gene ambiguous. Germline assignment: CDR1 SGHRS and CDR2 YFSETQ. The CDR3 is 13 amino acids. Trimming removed 3 bases at V and 4 bases at J, with 11 bases between. The CDR3: CASSSTDIYEQYF. CDR3 nucleotide sequence: TGCGCCAGCAGCTCAACAGACATATACGAGCAGTACTTC.

In this sample, this clone turned up once. This chain joins TRBV27 and TRBJ1-2; 9 nucleotides align to TRBD1. Per germline, CDR1 MNHEY and CDR2 SMNVEV (reference sequence). The length of the CDR3 is 13 residues. J was trimmed by 5 bases and V by 4 bases; bases with no gene match: 2. The CDR3 DNA is TGTGCCAGCAGTTCGACAGGGGGTTATGGCTACACCTTC. Amino acid sequence: CASSSTGGYGYTF.

The chain couples TRBV5-1 to TRBJ1-2, with D perhaps matching TRBD1 (6 bases). Germline V lookup: CDR1 SGHRS, CDR2 YFSETQ. Trimming shortened V by 2 bases and J by 4 bases, and 15 bases separated the two germline ends. The CDR3 length is 15 residues. The CDR3 region is CASSFSGQQGYGYTF. As DNA, the CDR3 is TGCGCCAGCAGCTTTTCGGGGCAACAGGGCTATGGCTACACCTTC.

The chain employs TRBV2 and TRBJ2-1; 7 bases align to TRBD2. V dropped 6 bases and J dropped 0; count of bases not matched to a gene: 5. Germline lookup yields CDR1 SNHLY and CDR2 FYNNEI. CDR3 size: 15 residues. DNA of the CDR3: TGTGCCAGCAGCCCTCTAGCGGCCTCCTACAATGAGCAGTTCTTC. Protein: CASSPLAASYNEQFF.

The chain couples TRBV4-1 to TRBJ1-3; the D is unclear. V lost 6 bases, J lost 0 bases, and 9 bases lay in between. The CDR3 sequence is 14 residues long. Germline CDR1 MGHRA, CDR2 YSYEKL. CDR3 DNA sequence: TGCGCCAGCAGGCCCGAAGCCTCTGGAAACACCATATATTTT. This translates into CASRPEASGNTIYF.

This clone was seen a single time. The chain employs TRBV5-1 and TRBJ2-5; TRBD2 might be the D (7 bases). The V gene's germline CDR1 is SGHRS and CDR2 YFSETQ. This CDR3 comprises 19 residues. The V and J ends lost 2 bases and 2 bases respectively, with 25 bases between them. CDR3 nucleotide sequence: TGCGCCAGCAGCTTAGGGCCCTTGGGGGGGCCGGAGATTCAAGAGACCCAGTACTTC. It is translated as CASSLGPLGGPEIQETQYF.

The V call is TRBV7-2, the J call TRBJ2-7; D ambiguous. The CDR3 runs 15 residues. V was cut by 1 base and J by 1 base, with 11 bases left in between. Germline V lookup: CDR1 SGHTA, CDR2 FQGNSA. The CDR3 sequence: CASSLGASPSYEQYF. CDR3 DNA: TGTGCCAGCAGCTTAGGGGCGTCCCCATCCTACGAGCAGTACTTC.

V usage is TRBV10-3 and J usage is TRBJ2-5, with unresolved D. CDR3 length: 13 residues. CDR1 ENHRY and CDR2 SYGVKD come from the germline V gene. V was pared by 8 bases and J by 4 bases, with 14 bases between. The CDR3 DNA follows: TGTGCCATCGGAGAAGGTGGAAGAGAGACCCAGTACTTC. It encodes CAIGEGGRETQYF.

The chain carries TRBV7-9 and TRBJ1-2, with 7 bases matching TRBD1. V lost 3 bases, J lost 3 bases, and 7 bases stayed unmatched. Germline values: CDR1 SEHNR, CDR2 FQNEAQ (reference sequence). The CDR3 runs 15 residues. The CDR3 is CASSFGQASDYGYTF. In DNA form, the CDR3 reads TGTGCCAGCAGCTTCGGACAGGCGTCGGACTATGGCTACACCTTC.

This clone has a handful of counts. This chain uses TRBV6-5 with TRBJ2-1; a weak D match, TRBD1 (6 bases). CDR1 and CDR2 (germline): MNHEY, SVGAGI. V lost 2 bases and J 8 bases, leaving 16 bases between the germline ends. This CDR3 comprises 15 residues. The CDR3 loop reads CASSYQLPGADEQFF. The CDR3, as DNA: TGTGCCAGCAGTTACCAACTTCCAGGGGCTGATGAGCAGTTCTTC.

In its sample, this clone was seen once. V and J are TRBV11-2 and TRBJ2-3, with D possibly matching TRBD1 (6 bases). This CDR3 is built from 16 residues. Germline V gene data show CDR1 as SGHAT and CDR2 as FQNNGV. V lost 2 bases, J lost 6 bases, and 18 bases lay in between. The CDR3 bases are TGTGCCAGCAGCTTAATGGGCCCAAGGGGGTCGGATACGCAGTATTTT. As protein: CASSLMGPRGSDTQYF.

The CDR3 sequence is CAWRGLAGSLTGELFF. In DNA form, the CDR3 reads TGTGCCTGGAGGGGACTAGCGGGGTCCCTGACCGGGGAGCTGTTTTTT. The chain is built from TRBV30 and TRBJ2-2; 13 nucleotides agree with TRBD2. This CDR3 has 16 amino acids. The V and J ends lost 3 bases and 5 bases, in that order; junction bases with no gene match: 6. The germline V gene has CDR1 GTSNPN and CDR2 SVGIG (reference sequence).

The rearrangement links TRBV9 to TRBJ2-1; 12 nucleotides align to TRBD1. J lost 7 bases, V lost 0 bases, and 5 bases had no gene match. The CDR3 runs to 16 residues. The V gene's germline CDR1 is SGDLS and CDR2 YYNGEE. The CDR3 spells CASSVVGTGGLNEQFF. The CDR3 DNA reads as TGTGCCAGCAGCGTAGTTGGGACAGGGGGCTTGAATGAGCAGTTCTTC.

V is TRBV5-5 and J is TRBJ2-2; no clear D gene. The CDR3 sequence is 13 residues long. The V end lost 3 bases, the J end lost 6 bases, and 9 bases lay between the germline ends. CDR1 and CDR2 from the germline V gene are SGHKS and YYEKEE (reference sequence). CDR3 coding DNA: TGTGCCAGCAGCTCGGTGGTAGCCGGGGAGCTGTTTTTT. Amino acid sequence: CASSSVVAGELFF.

The rearrangement links TRBV29-1 to TRBJ2-7; a possible D gene is TRBD2 (5 bases). The V gene lost 5 bases and the J gene lost 3 bases, with 17 bases spanning the gap. CDR3 length: 14 residues. Germline lookup yields CDR1 SQVTM and CDR2 ANQGSEA. The CDR3 DNA sequence: TGCAGCGTTCTAGCCCATCGGTCCATCTACGAGCAGTACTTC. The encoded protein is CSVLAHRSIYEQYF.

There are a few counts of this clone. V gene TRBV5-4 combines with J gene TRBJ1-1; possibly TRBD1 for D (5 bases). CDR1 SGHNT and CDR2 YYREEE come from the germline V gene (reference sequence). The CDR3 totals 14 residues. Trimming took 3 bases from V and 1 from J, leaving 10 bases between them. CDR3 sequence (DNA): TGTGCCAGCAGCTCGCCTGACAGGAACACTGAAGCTTTCTTT. Translation: CASSSPDRNTEAFF. Together with reference TRBV5-4 and TRBJ1-1, the CDR3 gives the full variable domain: ETGVTQSPTHLIKTRGQQVTLRCSSQSGHNTVSWYQQALGQGPQFIFQYYREEENGRGNFPPRFSGLQFPNYSSELNVNALELDDSALYLCASSSPDRNTEAFFGQGTRLTVV.